These 27 T cell receptor beta chains share one sample of origin, sequenced in a study of PD-L1 blockade in urothelial cancer. Measured with immunoSEQ multiplex PCR; TCRdb has only the in-frame clones, and not every one. This sample has under 30,000 clones, with around 90% found just once. This material consisted of PBMCs, taken around atezolizumab (anti-PD-L1) treatment. The receptors were sampled from a middle-aged man with urothelial cancer.

The rearrangement uses TRBV28 and TRBJ1-5, with a weak D call TRBD1 (5 bases). V shed 2 bases and J shed 5 bases, with 13 bases lying between them. CDR1 is MDHEN and CDR2 is SYDVKM in the germline V gene. This CDR3 region has 15 residues. Written as DNA, the CDR3 is TGTGCCAGCAGTTTAGTGATAGGGGCCTATCAGCCCCAGCATTTT. It is translated as CASSLVIGAYQPQHF.

On this clone: An end of the junction differs from the germline gene, which may be a read error. CDR3 region: CSARDRGAVF. The CDR3 coding sequence is TGCAGTGCTAGAGATCGGGGGGCAGTCTTC. The rearrangement uses TRBV20-1 and TRBJ1-2; a possible D gene is TRBD1 (6 bases). CDR1 is DFQATT, CDR2 SNEGSKA, per germline (reference sequence). This CDR3 spans 10 amino acids.

This clone was seen once. The chain has TRBV14 and TRBJ2-3; no reliable D call. The germline V and J ends were trimmed by 0 bases and 2 bases, with 9 bases remaining between them. In germline, CDR1 is SGHDN, CDR2 FVKESK. This CDR3 spans 15 amino acids. In DNA, the CDR3 is TGTGCCAGCAGCCAAGATCACCAGTACACAGATACGCAGTATTTT. Protein: CASSQDHQYTDTQYF.

This chain joins TRBV7-9 and TRBJ1-2; no reliable D call. Germline-derived CDR1 and CDR2 are SEHNR and FQNEAQ (reference sequence). This CDR3 comprises 14 residues. The V gene lost 5 bases and the J gene lost 4 bases, with 14 bases spanning the gap. CDR3: CASSPAQPGYGYTF. The CDR3 nucleotides are TGTGCCAGCAGCCCAGCCCAGCCGGGCTATGGCTACACCTTC.

Only one count was recorded for this clone. This chain joins TRBV2 and TRBJ2-5; TRBD2 matches 10 bases. The CDR3 extends over 15 amino acids. CDR1 is SNHLY and CDR2 is FYNNEI in the germline V gene. V was pared by 6 bases and J by 5 bases, with 9 bases of the junction left unmatched. The DNA of the CDR3 is TGTGCCAGCAGAAAGCGGGGGGGCCTGTGGGAGACCCAGTACTTC. Translated: CASRKRGGLWETQYF. Together with reference TRBV2 and TRBJ2-5, the CDR3 gives the full variable domain: EPEVTQTPSHQVTQMGQEVILRCVPISNHLYFYWYRQILGQKVEFLVSFYNNEISEKSEIFDDQFSVERPDGSNFTLKIRSTKLEDSAMYFCASRKRGGLWETQYFGPGTRLLVL.

This sequence joins TRBV30 and TRBJ2-7; 8 positions match TRBD2. V lost 1 base to trimming and J lost 6 bases; unmatched junction nucleotides: 2. Germline assignment: CDR1 GTSNPN and CDR2 SVGIG (reference sequence). CDR3 length: 12 amino acids. CDR3 DNA: TGTGCCTGGAGTGGGACTAGCCGCGAGCAGTACTTC. It encodes CAWSGTSREQYF. Full variable domain (missing parts from reference TRBV30 and TRBJ2-7): SQTIHQWPATLVQPVGSPLSLECTVEGTSNPNLYWYRQAAGRGLQLLFYSVGIGQISSEVPQNLSASRPQDRQFILSSKKLLLSDSGFYLCAWSGTSREQYFGPGTRLTVT.

The CDR3 coding sequence is TGTGCCAGCAGCTTAGAAGCGGGGAGCTCCTACGAGCAGTACTTC. Protein product: CASSLEAGSSYEQYF. The chain joins TRBV11-2 to TRBJ2-7; the match to TRBD2 covers 7 bases. J lost 0 bases, V lost 0 bases, and 2 bases had no gene match. The CDR3 has 15 amino acids. The germline gives CDR1 SGHAT, CDR2 FQNNGV.

This rearrangement joins TRBV5-6 to TRBJ2-3; D is perhaps TRBD2 (5 bases). Germline loops: CDR1 SGHDT, CDR2 YYEEEE. Trimming removed 5 bases from V and 3 bases from J, with 19 bases in between. CDR3 length equals 16 residues. Here the CDR3 DNA reads TGTGCCAGCAGTTTCCGAGCAATCGGGAAAACAGATACGCAGTATTTT. Translating gives CASSFRAIGKTDTQYF.

This chain links TRBV6-5 with TRBJ2-3, with D perhaps TRBD2 (5 bases). The CDR3 consists of 14 residues. Trimming took off 5 bases at V and 2 bases at J, with 11 bases between the two ends. Germline CDR1 reads MNHEY; CDR2 reads SVGAGI. The CDR3 coding sequence is TGTGCCAGCAGTCAGCGACTATCCACAGATACGCAGTATTTT. The encoded protein is CASSQRLSTDTQYF.

This rearrangement joins TRBV4-3 to TRBJ2-7; 7 nucleotides match TRBD2. V trimming: 1 base; J trimming: 5 bases; junction bases outside the gene matches: 14. Germline assignment: CDR1 LGHNA and CDR2 YSLEER. The CDR3 sequence is 17 residues long. The CDR3 bases are TGCGCCAGCAGCCAAGGGGGGGGTAGTGGGGTGAGGCACGAGCAGTACTTC. It codes for CASSQGGGSGVRHEQYF.

V and J are TRBV12-1 and TRBJ2-7; the table gives TRBD1 as D, unverified against the DNA. TRBV12-1 is reported as a pseudogene. The CDR3 extends over 14 amino acids. The CDR3 coding sequence is TGTGCCAGCAGCCATGATTCCGCAGGGGAAGAGCAGTACTTC. Its protein is CASSHDSAGEEQYF.

This clone has only a few counts. The gene calls are TRBV18 and TRBJ1-3; D remains unclear. CDR3 size: 14 residues. V lost 3 bases to trimming and J lost 0 bases, with 6 bases between them. CDR1 is KGHSH, CDR2 LQKENI, per germline. This CDR3 reads CASSPDYSGNTIYF. The CDR3 DNA follows: TGTGCCAGCTCACCTGACTACTCTGGAAACACCATATATTTT. Supplemented by reference TRBV18 and TRBJ1-3, the full variable domain reads NAGVMQNPRHLVRRRGQEARLRCSPMKGHSHVYWYRQLPEEGLKFMVYLQKENIIDESGMPKERFSAEFPKEGPSILRIQQVVRGDSAAYFCASSPDYSGNTIYFGEGSWLTVV.

The V and J genes are TRBV5-1 and TRBJ2-5; 10 bases fit TRBD2. CDR1 and CDR2 (germline): SGHRS, YFSETQ. V was clipped by 2 bases and J by 0 bases; unmatched bases: 7. The CDR3 length is 17 residues. CDR3 nucleotide sequence: TGCGCCAGCAGCTTCCTAGCGGGGGAGGGTAACCAAGAGACCCAGTACTTC. Its protein product is CASSFLAGEGNQETQYF.

The V call is TRBV19, the J call TRBJ1-5; possible D gene TRBD1, 5 bases. The germline gives CDR1 LNHDA, CDR2 SQIVND (reference sequence). Trimming removed 2 bases from V and 0 bases from J, with 8 bases in between. The CDR3 spans 15 residues. CDR3 sequence (DNA): TGTGCCAGTAGTATAACAGGATATAGCAATCAGCCCCAGCATTTT. Translating it yields CASSITGYSNQPQHF. The whole variable domain, remainder taken from reference TRBV19 and TRBJ1-5, is DGGITQSPKYLFRKEGQNVTLSCEQNLNHDAMYWYRQDPGQGLRLIYYSQIVNDFQKGDIAEGYSVSREKKESFPLTVTSAQKNPTAFYLCASSITGYSNQPQHFGDGTRLSIL.

The V and J genes are TRBV27 and TRBJ1-2; 7 bases agree with TRBD1. The germline gives CDR1 MNHEY, CDR2 SMNVEV (reference sequence). Trimming took 3 bases from V and 5 from J; bases not matched to a gene: 3. This CDR3 is built from 13 residues. CDR3 sequence reads: CASSFPTGYGYTF. Written as DNA, the CDR3 is TGTGCCAGCAGTTTTCCGACAGGGTATGGCTACACCTTC.

This clone was recorded a few times. The CDR3 loop reads CASSRQELNTEAFF. As DNA, the CDR3 is TGTGCCAGCAGCCGACAGGAGTTGAACACTGAAGCTTTCTTT. The chain carries TRBV4-2 and TRBJ1-1, with TRBD1 as a possible D gene (6 bases). V lost 4 bases and J 0 bases, leaving 9 bases between the germline ends. Germline V CDR1 and CDR2: LGHNA, YNFKEQ. There are 14 residues in the CDR3.

J is TRBJ1-2 and V is TRBV7-9; tentative D call: TRBD1 (5 bases). V was pared by 1 base and J by 8 bases, with 11 bases between. The CDR3 totals 13 residues. Germline V gene sequence: CDR1 SEHNR, CDR2 FQNEAQ (reference sequence). CDR3: CASSLVGVSGYTF. The CDR3 region has the DNA TGTGCCAGCAGCTTAGTAGGGGTATCGGGCTACACCTTC.

The chain links TRBV18 to TRBJ2-2; the match to TRBD1 covers 9 bases. The CDR3 is made up of 17 amino acids. CDR1 KGHSH and CDR2 LQKENI come from the germline V gene. Losses at the gene ends were 3 bases for V and 7 bases for J; bases not matched to a gene: 12. CDR3 DNA: TGTGCCAGCTCACCCCCGAGGGACAGGGCGCGTAACGGGGAGCTGTTTTTT. Residues: CASSPPRDRARNGELFF.

The chain joins TRBV7-8 to TRBJ1-5, with D hard to call. V was shortened by 5 bases and J by 3 bases, with 14 bases between the two germline ends. The CDR3 runs 15 residues. Looked up from germline, CDR1 is SGHVS and CDR2 is FQNEAQ. This CDR3 is CASSPQRADNQPQHF. Written as DNA, the CDR3 is TGTGCCAGCAGCCCCCAGAGGGCGGACAATCAGCCCCAGCATTTT.

The J gene is TRBJ2-3, the V gene TRBV2; 10 nucleotides align to TRBD2. V lost 2 bases and J lost 6; bases outside the gene matches: 8. The CDR3 has 16 residues. From germline, CDR1 is SNHLY and CDR2 FYNNEI. As DNA, the CDR3 is TGTGCCAGCAGTGAATTGTCTAGCGGGAGTACGGATACGCAGTATTTT. Encoded protein: CASSELSSGSTDTQYF.

This clone was observed a handful of times. The chain uses TRBV18 and TRBJ1-4; tentatively, D is TRBD1 (5 bases). V shed 2 bases and J shed 6 bases, with 10 bases lying between them. The CDR3 has 14 residues. Germline V gene data show CDR1 as KGHSH and CDR2 as LQKENI. The CDR3 nucleotides read TGTGCCAGCTCACCAGGGGCGCGCGATGAAAAACTGTTTTTT. This codes for CASSPGARDEKLFF.

The gene calls are TRBV14 and TRBJ2-7; D is perhaps TRBD1 (5 bases). V was shortened by 2 bases and J by 3 bases, with 17 bases between the two germline ends. The length of the CDR3 is 16 residues. Per the germline V gene, CDR1 is SGHDN and CDR2 is FVKESK. The CDR3 sequence: CASSQYSFRGLYEQYF. The CDR3 bases are TGTGCCAGCAGCCAATATTCATTTAGGGGCCTCTACGAGCAGTACTTC. Filled out from reference TRBV14 and TRBJ2-7, the complete variable domain reads EAGVTQFPSHSVIEKGQTVTLRCDPISGHDNLYWYRRVMGKEIKFLLHFVKESKQDESGMPNNRFLAERTGGTYSTLKVQPAELEDSGVYFCASSQYSFRGLYEQYFGPGTRLTVT.

V gene TRBV7-9 combines with J gene TRBJ2-5, with 13 positions matching TRBD2. The CDR3 is 17 residues long. Germline V gene sequence: CDR1 SEHNR, CDR2 FQNEAQ (reference sequence). The V segment lost 0 bases and the J segment 4 bases; nucleotides outside the gene matches: 5. DNA for the CDR3: TGTGCCAGCAGCTTAGCGCTACTAGCGGGGGGGACAGAGACCCAGTACTTC. This gives the protein CASSLALLAGGTETQYF.

V and J are TRBV7-2 and TRBJ1-5; no reliable D call. CDR1 SGHTA and CDR2 FQGNSA come from the germline V gene. Between the trimmed V and J ends, which lost 5 bases and 6 bases, there was a span of 11 bases. The CDR3 is 13 amino acids. The CDR3 region has the DNA TGTGCCAGCAGCGAGGGTATCCTTCAGCCCCAGCATTTT. This sequence encodes CASSEGILQPQHF.

This clone appeared a few times. The chain uses TRBV19 and TRBJ2-7; 12 bases line up with TRBD2. Germline CDR1 is LNHDA and CDR2 is SQIVND (reference sequence). Trimming at V came to 3 bases and at J to 2 bases, leaving 5 bases not matched to a gene. The CDR3 sequence is 16 residues long. CDR3: CASSMDRTSGTYEQYF. CDR3 in DNA: TGTGCCAGTAGTATGGATCGGACTAGCGGGACCTACGAGCAGTACTTC.

The chain uses TRBV5-5 and TRBJ2-3; TRBD2 agrees at 8 bases. J gave up 2 bases and V 4 bases, and 9 bases lay outside the gene matches. The CDR3 contains 16 residues. Germline CDR1 and CDR2: SGHKS and YYEKEE (reference sequence). The CDR3 region has the DNA TGTGCCAGCAGCCCCACGGGAGGGGGACACACAGATACGCAGTATTTT. This gives the protein CASSPTGGGHTDTQYF.

The chain couples TRBV5-4 to TRBJ2-6, with D possibly matching TRBD2 (5 bases). V was shortened by 4 bases and J by 0 bases, with 14 bases between the two germline ends. This CDR3 contains 17 residues. The V gene's germline CDR1 is SGHNT and CDR2 YYREEE (reference sequence). CDR3 nucleotides: TGTGCCAGCAGCCCCTCACGAGCGGACTCTGGGGCCAACGTCCTGACTTTC. Residues: CASSPSRADSGANVLTF.